This T cell receptor beta chain derives from a study of a mutant IDH1 vaccine in newly diagnosed glioma. On the study more broadly: Commencement of vaccination occurred 4-6 weeks following radiotherapy alone, or concurrently with temozolomide cycles. Most patients had received both radiotherapy and temozolomide, the prior options being radiotherapy, temozolomide, or both.

Between the trimmed V and J ends, which lost 5 bases and 0 bases, there was a span of 13 bases. The CDR3 loop spans 16 amino acids. The germline V gene encodes CDR1 SGHNT and CDR2 YENEEA. With regard to this clone: Its antigen is not identified.

The time point was: week 23, last vaccination. Topical imiquimod was applied with each vaccine dose, which held 300 ug of mutant IDH1 20-mer peptide. New WHO grade 3 or 4 astrocytomas that were IDH1-mutant and ATRX-lost had been found in donors. TCRdb keeps only in-frame clones here, not all; method: immunoSEQ multiplex PCR. In the table there are around 34,000 clones, 81% of which are singletons. Material: PBMCs, obtained from a glioma patient whose treatment included an IDH1 peptide vaccine. The J gene is TRBJ2-2, the V gene TRBV11-3, with D uncertain. This clonotype originated in a man aged 35 to 55 with glioma. CDR3 in amino acids: CASSPHTSTNTGELFF. The CDR3 region has the DNA TGTGCCAGCAGCCCACACACCTCGACGAACACCGGGGAGCTGTTTTTT.